One and the same sample provided the 21 T cell receptor beta chains below, sequenced in a study of cytotoxic CD8 clonotypes in ibrutinib-treated CLL. Clones were sequenced by immunoSEQ multiplex PCR, and TCRdb holds only the in-frame ones, with some missing. This table has 35,000 to 50,000 clones, 60% to 80% appearing once. This sample comprised PBMCs, obtained after 12 months of ibrutinib treatment. The receptors were gathered from a human donor with chronic lymphocytic leukemia.

With regard to this clone: At the DNA level, this CDR3 is encoded by other sequences in the same sample as well. The chain joins TRBV6-1 to TRBJ1-2; D is perhaps TRBD1 (5 bases). This CDR3 has 14 residues. Germline V gene data show CDR1 as MNHNS and CDR2 as SASEGT. CDR3: CASMQGNQAYGYTF. The CDR3 DNA reads TGTGCTAGTATGCAGGGTAATCAAGCCTATGGCTACACCTTC.

The gene calls are TRBV6-5 and TRBJ2-7; possible D gene TRBD2, 5 bases. The CDR3 covers 15 residues. V was clipped by 4 bases and J by 3 bases, with 16 bases between them. The V gene's germline CDR1 is MNHEY and CDR2 SVGAGI. CDR3 sequence: CASSSPYDYVYEQYF. CDR3 nucleotide sequence: TGTGCCAGCAGTTCCCCCTATGACTACGTCTACGAGCAGTACTTC.

This CDR3 is CASSLSGQGSGNEQFF. DNA for the CDR3: TGTGCCAGCAGCTTATCGGGACAGGGCTCAGGTAATGAGCAGTTCTTC. The chain links TRBV7-9 to TRBJ2-1, with TRBD1 matching 9 bases. V lost 2 bases, J lost 7 bases, and 9 bases stayed unmatched. Germline-derived CDR1 and CDR2 are SEHNR and FQNEAQ (reference sequence). CDR3 size: 16 residues. The whole variable domain, filled in from reference TRBV7-9 and TRBJ2-1, reads DTGVSQNPRHKITKRGQNVTFRCDPISEHNRLYWYRQTLGQGPEFLTYFQNEAQLEKSRLLSDRFSAERPKGSFSTLEIQRTEQGDSAMYLCASSLSGQGSGNEQFFGPGTRLTVL.

This chain links TRBV6-5 with TRBJ2-5; perhaps TRBD2 as D (6 bases). Germline CDR1 reads MNHEY; CDR2 reads SVGAGI. V was cut by 5 bases and J by 6 bases, with 19 bases left in between. The CDR3 loop spans 15 amino acids. The CDR3 nucleotides read TGTGCCAGCAGTAATCCCCGGGAGAGCAGTAAGACCCAGTACTTC. Amino acid sequence: CASSNPRESSKTQYF.

The chain combines TRBV5-1 with TRBJ2-3; 9 nucleotides match TRBD2. The CDR3 contains 16 residues. After removal of 0 bases from V and 6 bases from J, the junction contained 8 bases not matched to a gene. Germline CDR1 and CDR2: SGHRS and YFSETQ. The CDR3 DNA reads TGCGCCAGCAGCTTGGGGGGGACTAGCATCGCCGATACGCAGTATTTT. It encodes CASSLGGTSIADTQYF.

The CDR3 region is CASSLHRDTEAFF. The DNA for the CDR3 is TGTGCCAGCAGCTTACACCGGGACACTGAAGCTTTCTTT. The V gene is TRBV11-3, the J gene TRBJ1-1; D not resolved. This CDR3 is 13 amino acids long. The germline V gene encodes CDR1 SGHNT and CDR2 YENEEA. Trimming left V 2 bases short and J 3 bases short, with 7 bases between. Looking up the rest from reference TRBV11-3 and TRBJ1-1 gives the full variable domain: EAGVVQSPRYKIIEKKQPVAFWCNPISGHNTLYWYLQNLGQGPELLIRYENEEAVDDSQLPKDRFSAERLKGVDSTLKIQPAELGDSAVYLCASSLHRDTEAFFGQGTRLTVV.

This rearrangement joins TRBV19 to TRBJ1-3, with D uncertain. The CDR3 is 14 amino acids. Germline V gene lookup returns CDR1 LNHDA and CDR2 SQIVND (reference sequence). V was pared by 0 bases and J by 4 bases, with 7 bases between. DNA for the CDR3: TGTGCCAGTAGTATAGAAGGGTCCGGAAACACCATATATTTT. Protein product: CASSIEGSGNTIYF.

J is TRBJ2-5 and V is TRBV18, with D hard to call. This CDR3 contains 13 residues. Germline V gives CDR1 KGHSH, CDR2 LQKENI. With 1 base removed from V and 2 bases from J, the gap between germline ends came to 5 bases. CDR3 amino acids: CASSPRGQETQYF. The CDR3 region has the DNA TGTGCCAGCTCACCACGGGGTCAAGAGACCCAGTACTTC.

The rearrangement uses TRBV30 and TRBJ2-5; tentatively, D is TRBD2 (6 bases). Germline CDR1 GTSNPN, CDR2 SVGIG (reference sequence). V was pared by 2 bases and J by 5 bases, with 9 bases between. This CDR3 spans 12 amino acids. The CDR3: CAWSRSGETQYF. CDR3 bases: TGTGCCTGGAGTAGGAGCGGGGAGACCCAGTACTTC.

V and J are TRBV18 and TRBJ2-1; D is ambiguous. This CDR3 is built from 13 residues. Trimming left V 5 bases short and J 6 bases short, with 11 bases between. Germline V gene sequence: CDR1 KGHSH, CDR2 LQKENI. The CDR3 region has the DNA TGTGCCAGCTCAAGGTGGCTCCGCAATGAGCAGTTCTTC. It is translated as CASSRWLRNEQFF.

The chain uses TRBV5-5 and TRBJ2-1; 11 bases match TRBD2. This CDR3 comprises 15 residues. The germline gives CDR1 SGHKS, CDR2 YYEKEE (reference sequence). V gave up 2 bases and J gave up 4 bases; unmatched junction bases: 2. CDR3 coding DNA: TGTGCCAGCAGCTTACTAGCGGGAGCATACAATGAGCAGTTCTTC. It codes for CASSLLAGAYNEQFF. The full variable domain, with the rest looked up from reference TRBV5-5 and TRBJ2-1, is DAGVTQSPTHLIKTRGQQVTLRCSPISGHKSVSWYQQVLGQGPQFIFQYYEKEERGRGNFPDRFSARQFPNYSSELNVNALLLGDSALYLCASSLLAGAYNEQFFGPGTRLTVL.

The CDR3 spells CSVRPSGSYEQYF. In nucleotides, the CDR3 is TGCAGCGTTCGTCCTAGCGGGAGTTACGAGCAGTACTTC. The chain has TRBV29-1 and TRBJ2-7, with 10 bases identical to TRBD2. The CDR3 runs 13 residues. Trimming at V came to 5 bases and at J to 4 bases, leaving 5 bases not matched to a gene. CDR1 and CDR2 (germline): SQVTM, ANQGSEA.

The V call is TRBV4-1, the J call TRBJ2-7; 8 bases are shared with TRBD2. V lost 0 bases and J lost 2; bases outside the gene matches: 3. The germline V gene has CDR1 MGHRA and CDR2 YSYEKL. CDR3 length: 15 residues. The CDR3 loop is CASSQDREGPYEQYF. CDR3 coding DNA: TGCGCCAGCAGCCAAGATCGGGAGGGCCCCTACGAGCAGTACTTC.

The chain is built from TRBV14 and TRBJ1-4; 7 bases line up with TRBD1. The length of the CDR3 is 13 residues. CDR1 SGHDN and CDR2 FVKESK come from the germline V gene. V lost 4 bases and J lost 14; bases outside the gene matches: 10. In DNA, the CDR3 is TGTGCCAGCAGCCTATCCGGGACAGCCGTTCTGTTTTTT. Protein: CASSLSGTAVLFF. The full variable domain, in which reference TRBV14 and TRBJ1-4 provide the parts outside the CDR3, is EAGVTQFPSHSVIEKGQTVTLRCDPISGHDNLYWYRRVMGKEIKFLLHFVKESKQDESGMPNNRFLAERTGGTYSTLKVQPAELEDSGVYFCASSLSGTAVLFFGSGTQLSVL.

For the CDR3, the DNA is TGTGCCAGCAGCGTTAGTGGCCAGGCCGACTACGAGCAGTACTTC. This gives the protein CASSVSGQADYEQYF. The genes are TRBV9 and TRBJ2-7; D gene ambiguous. The V gene lost 2 bases and the J gene lost 3 bases, with 15 bases spanning the gap. CDR1 and CDR2 from the germline V gene are SGDLS and YYNGEE. The CDR3 has 15 residues.

This chain uses TRBV5-1 with TRBJ2-1; 8 bases map to TRBD1. V gave up 5 bases and J gave up 4 bases; unmatched junction bases: 8. This CDR3 region has 15 residues. Germline CDR1 and CDR2: SGHRS and YFSETQ. For the CDR3, the DNA is TGCGCCAGCAGGCCGGACAGGGAAAAATACAATGAGCAGTTCTTC. Protein: CASRPDREKYNEQFF. The variable domain in full, with the rest retrieved from reference TRBV5-1 and TRBJ2-1, is KAGVTQTPRYLIKTRGQQVTLSCSPISGHRSVSWYQQTPGQGLQFLFEYFSETQRNKGNFPGRFSGRQFSNSRSEMNVSTLELGDSALYLCASRPDREKYNEQFFGPGTRLTVL.

V and J are TRBV7-9 and TRBJ2-6, with D possibly being TRBD1 (6 bases). Trimming stripped 5 bases from V and 2 bases from J, with 10 bases between. This CDR3 region has 15 residues. Germline V gives CDR1 SEHNR, CDR2 FQNEAQ (reference sequence). The CDR3 DNA reads as TGTGCCAGCAGCCCACAGGGAGCTGGGGCCAACGTCCTGACTTTC. Protein: CASSPQGAGANVLTF.

The CDR3 region is CASSLGGILNYGYTF. The CDR3 nucleotides are TGCGCCAGCAGCTTGGGAGGAATCCTAAACTATGGCTACACCTTC. This chain uses TRBV5-1 with TRBJ1-2; the D is unclear. The CDR3 consists of 15 residues. CDR1 is SGHRS and CDR2 is YFSETQ in the germline V gene. V shed 0 bases and J shed 2 bases, with 11 bases lying between them.

J is TRBJ2-3 and V is TRBV5-4; D is unresolved. The CDR3 contains 14 residues. The germline V gene encodes CDR1 SGHNT and CDR2 YYREEE (reference sequence). V was trimmed by 4 bases and J by 2 bases, leaving 11 bases between them. The chain's CDR3 is CASSVGTFTDTQYF. The CDR3 coding sequence is TGTGCCAGCAGCGTGGGCACTTTCACAGATACGCAGTATTTT.

The rearrangement links TRBV13 to TRBJ2-2, with TRBD2 matching 11 bases. Germline CDR1 and CDR2: PRHDT and FYEKMQ (reference sequence). J gave up 6 bases and V 5 bases, and 11 bases lay outside the gene matches. The CDR3 contains 17 residues. The CDR3 sequence: CASSRTLAGVGSGELFF. The CDR3 DNA reads as TGTGCCAGCAGCAGGACACTAGCGGGAGTGGGCTCCGGGGAGCTGTTTTTT.

The CDR3 DNA follows: TGCAGCGTTGAAGACGAGGGCTATGGCTACACCTTC. Its translation is CSVEDEGYGYTF. The V call is TRBV29-1, the J call TRBJ1-2, with D hard to call. CDR1 and CDR2 from the germline V gene are SQVTM and ANQGSEA. This CDR3 region has 12 residues. The V and J ends lost 0 bases and 4 bases respectively, with 6 bases between them.